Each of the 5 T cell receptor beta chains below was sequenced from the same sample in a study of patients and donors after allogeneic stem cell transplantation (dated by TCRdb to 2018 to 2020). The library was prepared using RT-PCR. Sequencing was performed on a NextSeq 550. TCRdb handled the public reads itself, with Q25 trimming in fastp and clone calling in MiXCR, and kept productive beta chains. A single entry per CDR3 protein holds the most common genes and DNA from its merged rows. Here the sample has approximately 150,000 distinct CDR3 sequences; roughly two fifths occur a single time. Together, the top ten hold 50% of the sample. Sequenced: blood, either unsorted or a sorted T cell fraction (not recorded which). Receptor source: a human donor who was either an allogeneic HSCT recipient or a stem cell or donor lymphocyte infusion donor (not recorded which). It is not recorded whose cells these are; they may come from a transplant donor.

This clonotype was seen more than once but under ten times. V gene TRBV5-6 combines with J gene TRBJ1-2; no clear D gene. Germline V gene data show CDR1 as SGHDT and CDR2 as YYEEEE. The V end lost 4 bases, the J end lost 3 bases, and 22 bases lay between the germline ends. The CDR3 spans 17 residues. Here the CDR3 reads CASSPPFVFGEDYGYTF. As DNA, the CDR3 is TGTGCCAGCAGCCCACCCTTCGTTTTCGGGGAAGACTATGGCTACACCTTC.

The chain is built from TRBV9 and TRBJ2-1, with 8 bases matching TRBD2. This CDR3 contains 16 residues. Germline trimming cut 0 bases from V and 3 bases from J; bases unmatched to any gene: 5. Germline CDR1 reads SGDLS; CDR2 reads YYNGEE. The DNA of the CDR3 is TGTGCCAGCAGCGTAGTTGCGGGGGGATACTACAATGAGCAGTTCTTC. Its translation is CASSVVAGGYYNEQFF. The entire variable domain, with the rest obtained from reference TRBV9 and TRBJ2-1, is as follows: DSGVTQTPKHLITATGQRVTLRCSPRSGDLSVYWYQQSLDQGLQFLIQYYNGEERAKGNILERFSAQQFPDLHSELNLSSLELGDSALYFCASSVVAGGYYNEQFFGPGTRLTVL.

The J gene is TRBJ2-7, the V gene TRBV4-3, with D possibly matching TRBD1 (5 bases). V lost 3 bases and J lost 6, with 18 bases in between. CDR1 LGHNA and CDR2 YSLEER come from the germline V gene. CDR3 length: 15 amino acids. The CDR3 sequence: CASSQGSGLSGEQYF. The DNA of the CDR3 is TGCGCCAGCAGCCAGGGGTCAGGGCTATCCGGCGAGCAGTACTTC.

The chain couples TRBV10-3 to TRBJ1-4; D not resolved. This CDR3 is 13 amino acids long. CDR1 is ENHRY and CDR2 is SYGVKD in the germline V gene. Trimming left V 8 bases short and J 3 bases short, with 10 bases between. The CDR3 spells CAIGGRPNEKLFF. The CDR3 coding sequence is TGTGCCATCGGCGGGCGGCCTAATGAAAAACTGTTTTTT.

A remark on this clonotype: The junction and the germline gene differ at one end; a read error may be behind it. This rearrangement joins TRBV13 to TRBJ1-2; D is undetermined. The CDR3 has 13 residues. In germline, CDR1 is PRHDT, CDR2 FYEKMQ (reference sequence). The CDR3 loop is CANSLGLNLGYTF. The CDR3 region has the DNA TGTGCCAACAGCTTGGGCCTGAATTTGGGCTACACCTTC. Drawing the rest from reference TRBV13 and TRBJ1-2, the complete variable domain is AAGVIQSPRHLIKEKRETATLKCYPIPRHDTVYWYQQGPGQDPQFLISFYEKMQSDKGSIPDRFSAQQFSDYHSELNMSSLELGDSALYFCANSLGLNLGYTFGSGTRLTVV.